Each of the 13 T cell receptor beta chains below was sequenced from the same sample in a study of CD8 T cells in Susac syndrome. The RNA, about 0.5 to 1 ug, was put through reverse transcription using random hexamers. Each CDR3 protein gets one entry after TCRdb re-called the immunoSEQ multiplex PCR reads with MiXCR. The sample shows approximately 270,000 distinct CDR3 sequences, roughly 93% of them seen only once. The sample was CD4+ T cells from PBMCs. These receptors all stem from a human donor with multiple sclerosis.

This chain joins TRBV4-1 and TRBJ1-4, with 8 bases matching TRBD1. Germline values: CDR1 MGHRA, CDR2 YSYEKL. V lost 4 bases and J lost 8; bases outside the gene matches: 9. CDR3 size: 15 residues. The CDR3 coding sequence is TGCGCCAGCAGCCCGTCGACAGGGGTGGAAGAAAAACTGTTTTTT. It is translated as CASSPSTGVEEKLFF.

The V gene is TRBV15, the J gene TRBJ1-4; D call uncertain. With 0 bases removed from V and 7 bases from J, the gap between germline ends came to 9 bases. Germline CDR1 and CDR2: LNHNV and YYDKDF (reference sequence). The CDR3 contains 14 residues. CDR3 protein: CATSRDPVGEKLFF. In DNA form, the CDR3 reads TGTGCCACCAGCAGAGATCCTGTTGGTGAAAAACTGTTTTTT.

The chain uses TRBV29-1 and TRBJ1-4; the D is unclear. The V gene lost 0 bases and the J gene lost 3 bases, with 14 bases spanning the gap. This CDR3 comprises 16 residues. The germline CDR1 and CDR2 sequences are SQVTM and ANQGSEA. CDR3: CSVEDHGEGANEKLFF. The DNA for the CDR3 is TGCAGCGTTGAAGATCATGGGGAGGGTGCTAATGAAAAACTGTTTTTT.

The V gene is TRBV5-4, the J gene TRBJ1-2, with D unclear. Trimming removed 0 bases from V and 4 bases from J, with 7 bases in between. The CDR3 is 13 residues long. Germline-derived CDR1 and CDR2 are SGHNT and YYREEE (reference sequence). CDR3 coding DNA: TGTGCCAGCAGCTTGGAAGGCATCTATGGCTACACCTTC. It codes for CASSLEGIYGYTF.

This chain uses TRBV29-1 with TRBJ1-3; TRBD1 is a possible D gene (6 bases). CDR1 SQVTM and CDR2 ANQGSEA come from the germline V gene. The CDR3 runs 13 residues. V lost 3 bases and J lost 2, with 8 bases in between. In DNA, the CDR3 is TGCAGCGTTGAGGCAGGGGCTGGAAACACCATATATTTT. As protein: CSVEAGAGNTIYF.

The V call is TRBV28, the J call TRBJ1-5; maybe TRBD1 (5 bases). Germline V gene data show CDR1 as MDHEN and CDR2 as SYDVKM. The CDR3 covers 14 residues. Trimming cost V 8 bases and J 5 bases, with 16 bases left between them. CDR3 residues: CASLQAGTDQPQHF. CDR3 nucleotide sequence: TGTGCCAGCCTTCAAGCGGGGACTGATCAGCCCCAGCATTTT.

The chain couples TRBV19 to TRBJ1-1, with D hard to call. The CDR3 has 14 residues. Germline assignment: CDR1 LNHDA and CDR2 SQIVND (reference sequence). The V end lost 3 bases, the J end lost 2 bases, and 10 bases lay between the germline ends. CDR3: CASSMAEPNTEAFF. CDR3 DNA sequence: TGTGCCAGTAGTATGGCAGAGCCTAACACTGAAGCTTTCTTT.

V usage is TRBV5-4 and J usage is TRBJ1-5; weak D call: TRBD1 (5 bases). The ends were cut back, 0 bases at V and 3 bases at J, with 7 bases in the middle. Germline CDR1 reads SGHNT; CDR2 reads YYREEE (reference sequence). CDR3 size: 14 residues. The CDR3 coding sequence is TGTGCCAGCAGCTTGGCAGGGCTCAATCAGCCCCAGCATTTT. It translates to CASSLAGLNQPQHF.

This chain links TRBV3-1 with TRBJ1-4, with a possible D match to TRBD1 (5 bases). The germline gives CDR1 LGHDT, CDR2 YNNKEL (reference sequence). Trimming removed 8 bases from V and 3 bases from J, with 13 bases in between. This CDR3 has 14 amino acids. Here the CDR3 DNA reads TGTGCCAGCTCCCCGGGACCATCTAATGAAAAACTGTTTTTT. It yields the protein CASSPGPSNEKLFF. The whole variable domain, filled in from reference TRBV3-1 and TRBJ1-4, reads DTAVSQTPKYLVTQMGNDKSIKCEQNLGHDTMYWYKQDSKKFLKIMFSYNNKELIINETVPNRFSPKSPDKAHLNLHINSLELGDSAVYFCASSPGPSNEKLFFGSGTQLSVL.

This clonotype was observed once. The chain carries TRBV20-1 and TRBJ2-1; 13 nucleotides align to TRBD2. The trim removed 2 bases at V and 0 bases at J, leaving 10 bases unmatched. Germline V gene sequence: CDR1 DFQATT, CDR2 SNEGSKA (reference sequence). The CDR3 totals 19 residues. CDR3 sequence reads: CSARSDPGLAGTSYNEQFF. CDR3 DNA sequence: TGCAGTGCTAGATCCGACCCGGGACTAGCGGGGACCTCCTACAATGAGCAGTTCTTC.

The chain joins TRBV19 to TRBJ1-1; D gene uncertain. The CDR3 is made up of 11 amino acids. Trimming pared 6 bases from V and 11 bases from J, leaving 13 bases between. Germline loops: CDR1 LNHDA, CDR2 SQIVND (reference sequence). The chain's CDR3 is CASSRAGGAFF. CDR3 DNA: TGTGCCAGTAGCAGAGCTGGTGGGGCTTTCTTT.

J is TRBJ1-5 and V is TRBV2; weak D call: TRBD1 (5 bases). The ends were cut back, 1 base at V and 0 bases at J, with 7 bases in the middle. The CDR3 has 15 residues. The germline V gene encodes CDR1 SNHLY and CDR2 FYNNEI. CDR3 sequence reads: CASSEGQTSNQPQHF. CDR3 DNA sequence: TGTGCCAGCAGTGAAGGACAGACTAGCAATCAGCCCCAGCATTTT.

The V call is TRBV30, the J call TRBJ2-7, with D possibly called TRBD1 or TRBD2 (5 bases each). V shed 5 bases and J shed 7 bases, with 24 bases lying between them. CDR1 is GTSNPN, CDR2 SVGIG, per germline (reference sequence). The CDR3 has 15 residues. The CDR3 spells CAWQERGLQRKEQYF. The CDR3 coding sequence is TGTGCCTGGCAGGAGAGGGGCCTACAGAGGAAGGAGCAGTACTTC.